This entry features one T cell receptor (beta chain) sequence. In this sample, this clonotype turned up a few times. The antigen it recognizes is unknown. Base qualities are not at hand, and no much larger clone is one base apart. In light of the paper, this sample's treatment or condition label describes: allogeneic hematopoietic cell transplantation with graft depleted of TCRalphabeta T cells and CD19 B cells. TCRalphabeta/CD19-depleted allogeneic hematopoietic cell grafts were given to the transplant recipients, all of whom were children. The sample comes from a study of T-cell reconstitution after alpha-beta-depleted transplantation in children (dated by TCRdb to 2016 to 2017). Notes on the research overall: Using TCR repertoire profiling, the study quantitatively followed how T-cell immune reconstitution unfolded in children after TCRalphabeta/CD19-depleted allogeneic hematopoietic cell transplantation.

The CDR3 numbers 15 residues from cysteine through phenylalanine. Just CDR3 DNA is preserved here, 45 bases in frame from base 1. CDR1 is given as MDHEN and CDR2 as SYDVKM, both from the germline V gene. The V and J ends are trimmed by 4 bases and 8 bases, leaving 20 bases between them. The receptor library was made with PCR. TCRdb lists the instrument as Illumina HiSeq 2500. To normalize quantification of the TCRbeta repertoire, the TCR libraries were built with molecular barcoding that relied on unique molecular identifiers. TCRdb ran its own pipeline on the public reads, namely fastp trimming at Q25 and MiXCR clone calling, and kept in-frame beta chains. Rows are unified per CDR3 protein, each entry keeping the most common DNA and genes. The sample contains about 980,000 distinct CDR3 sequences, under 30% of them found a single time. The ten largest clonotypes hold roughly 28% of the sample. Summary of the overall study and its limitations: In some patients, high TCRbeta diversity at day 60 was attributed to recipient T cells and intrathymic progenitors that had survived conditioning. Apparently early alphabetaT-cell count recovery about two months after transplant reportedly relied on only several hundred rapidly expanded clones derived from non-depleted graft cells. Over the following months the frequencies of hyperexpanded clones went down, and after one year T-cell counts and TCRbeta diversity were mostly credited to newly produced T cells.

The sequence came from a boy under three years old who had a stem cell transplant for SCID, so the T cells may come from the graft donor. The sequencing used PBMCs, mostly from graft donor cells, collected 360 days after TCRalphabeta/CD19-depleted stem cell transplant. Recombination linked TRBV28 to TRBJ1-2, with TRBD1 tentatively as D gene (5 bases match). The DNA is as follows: TGTGCCAGCAGTTCCCCTCCTACAGGCTTAATGGGCTACACCTTC. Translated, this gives CASSSPPTGLMGYTF.